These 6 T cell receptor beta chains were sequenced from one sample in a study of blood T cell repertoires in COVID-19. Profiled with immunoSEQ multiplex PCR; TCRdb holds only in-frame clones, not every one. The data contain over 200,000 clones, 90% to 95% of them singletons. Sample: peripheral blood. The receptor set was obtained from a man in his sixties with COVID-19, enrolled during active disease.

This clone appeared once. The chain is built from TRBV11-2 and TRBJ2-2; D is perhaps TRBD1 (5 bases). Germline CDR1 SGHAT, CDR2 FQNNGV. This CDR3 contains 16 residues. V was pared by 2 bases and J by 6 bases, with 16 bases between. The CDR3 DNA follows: TGTGCCAGCAGCTTACGACCAGGGCGGCGGTCCGGGGAGCTGTTTTTT. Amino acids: CASSLRPGRRSGELFF.

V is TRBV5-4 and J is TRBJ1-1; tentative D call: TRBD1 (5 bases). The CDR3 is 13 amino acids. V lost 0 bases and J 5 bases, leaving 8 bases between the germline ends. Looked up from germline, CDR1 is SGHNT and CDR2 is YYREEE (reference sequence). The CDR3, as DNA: TGTGCCAGCAGCTTGGGCAGGGTGACTGAAGCTTTCTTT. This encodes CASSLGRVTEAFF.

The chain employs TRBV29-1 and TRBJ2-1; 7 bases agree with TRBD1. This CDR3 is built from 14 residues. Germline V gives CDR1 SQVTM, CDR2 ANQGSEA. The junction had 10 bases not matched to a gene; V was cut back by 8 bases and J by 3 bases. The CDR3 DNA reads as TGCAGCTTTACGGAACAGGGGTTCTACAATGAGCAGTTCTTC. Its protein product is CSFTEQGFYNEQFF.

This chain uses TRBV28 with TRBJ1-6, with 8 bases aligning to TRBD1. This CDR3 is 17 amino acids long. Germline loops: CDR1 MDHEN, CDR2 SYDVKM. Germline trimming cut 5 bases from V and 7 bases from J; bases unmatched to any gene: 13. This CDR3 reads CASSVSPGQETNSPLHF. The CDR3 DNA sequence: TGTGCCAGCAGTGTCTCTCCGGGACAGGAGACGAATTCACCCCTCCACTTT.

The CDR3 bases are TGTGCCAGCAGTTTGGGGACTAGCGGGAGGGCCGCCTACGAGCAGTACTTC. This sequence encodes CASSLGTSGRAAYEQYF. The rearrangement uses TRBV27 and TRBJ2-7; TRBD2 matches 16 bases. Germline lookup yields CDR1 MNHEY and CDR2 SMNVEV (reference sequence). This CDR3 has 17 residues. With 3 bases clipped from V and 2 bases from J, the junction kept 4 bases outside the gene matches.

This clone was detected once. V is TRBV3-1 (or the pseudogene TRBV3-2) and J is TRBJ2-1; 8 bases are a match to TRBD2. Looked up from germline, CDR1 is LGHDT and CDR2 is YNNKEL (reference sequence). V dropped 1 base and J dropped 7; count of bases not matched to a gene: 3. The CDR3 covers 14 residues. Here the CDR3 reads CASSQAGTSNEQFF. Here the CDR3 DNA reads TGTGCCAGCAGCCAAGCCGGGACTAGTAATGAGCAGTTCTTC.